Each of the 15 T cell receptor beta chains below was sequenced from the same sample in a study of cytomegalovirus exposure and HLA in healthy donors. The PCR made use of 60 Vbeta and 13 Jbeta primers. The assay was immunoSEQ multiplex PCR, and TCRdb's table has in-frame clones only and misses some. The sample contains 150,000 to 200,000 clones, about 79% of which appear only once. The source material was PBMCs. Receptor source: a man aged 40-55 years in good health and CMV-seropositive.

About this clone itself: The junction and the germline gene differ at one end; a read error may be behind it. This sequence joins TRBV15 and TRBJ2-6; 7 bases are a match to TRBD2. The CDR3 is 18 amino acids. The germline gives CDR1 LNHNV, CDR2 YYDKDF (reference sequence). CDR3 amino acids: CATSRGLAPPLGANGLTF. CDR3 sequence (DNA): TGTGCCACCAGCAGAGGACTAGCTCCACCCCTTGGGGCCAACGGCCTGACTTTC. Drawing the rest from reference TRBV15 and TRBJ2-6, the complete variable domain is DAMVIQNPRYQVTQFGKPVTLSCSQTLNHNVMYWYQQKSSQAPKLLFHYYDKDFNNEADTPDNFQSRRPNTSFCFLDIRSPGLGDTAMYLCATSRGLAPPLGANGLTFGAGSRLTVL.

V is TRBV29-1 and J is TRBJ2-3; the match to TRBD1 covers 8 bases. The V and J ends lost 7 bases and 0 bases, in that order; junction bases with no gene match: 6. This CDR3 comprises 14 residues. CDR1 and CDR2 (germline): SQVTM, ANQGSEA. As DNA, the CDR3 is TGCAGCGCCGGACAGGGTTCGAGCACAGATACGCAGTATTTT. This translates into CSAGQGSSTDTQYF.

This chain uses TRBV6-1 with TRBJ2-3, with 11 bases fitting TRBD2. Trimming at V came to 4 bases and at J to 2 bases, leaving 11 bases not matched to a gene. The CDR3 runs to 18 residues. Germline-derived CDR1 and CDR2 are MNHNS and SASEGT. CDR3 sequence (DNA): TGTGCCAGCAGTGGGGGAAGGTTAGCGGGAGGGCTCACAGATACGCAGTATTTT. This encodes CASSGGRLAGGLTDTQYF.

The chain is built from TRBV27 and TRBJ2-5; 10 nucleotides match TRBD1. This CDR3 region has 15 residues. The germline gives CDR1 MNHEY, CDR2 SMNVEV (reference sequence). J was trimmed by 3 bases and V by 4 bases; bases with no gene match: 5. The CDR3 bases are TGTGCCAGCAGTTCCTATGGACAGGGGGAAGAGACCCAGTACTTC. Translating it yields CASSSYGQGEETQYF.

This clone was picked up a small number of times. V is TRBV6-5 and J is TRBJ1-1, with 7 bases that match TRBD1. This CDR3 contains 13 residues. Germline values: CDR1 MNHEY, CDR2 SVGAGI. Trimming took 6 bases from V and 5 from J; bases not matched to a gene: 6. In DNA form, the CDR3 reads TGTGCCAGCAGCGCGGACAGGTGGACTGAAGCTTTCTTT. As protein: CASSADRWTEAFF.

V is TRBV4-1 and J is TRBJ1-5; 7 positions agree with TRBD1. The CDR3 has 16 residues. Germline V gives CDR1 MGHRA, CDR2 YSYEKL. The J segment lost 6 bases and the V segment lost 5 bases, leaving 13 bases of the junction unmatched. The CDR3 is CASSTRDSNVPQPQHF. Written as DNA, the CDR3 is TGCGCCAGCAGCACTCGGGACAGCAATGTACCTCAGCCCCAGCATTTT.

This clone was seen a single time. Written as DNA, the CDR3 is TGCGCCAGCAGCAGCACTCCGGGGGCAGATACGCAGTATTTT. The encoded protein is CASSSTPGADTQYF. The V call is TRBV5-1, the J call TRBJ2-3, with TRBD2 as a possible D gene (6 bases). The CDR3 is 14 amino acids. CDR1 and CDR2 from the germline V gene are SGHRS and YFSETQ. Trimming removed 4 bases at V and 4 bases at J, with 13 bases between. Looking up the rest from reference TRBV5-1 and TRBJ2-3 gives the full variable domain: KAGVTQTPRYLIKTRGQQVTLSCSPISGHRSVSWYQQTPGQGLQFLFEYFSETQRNKGNFPGRFSGRQFSNSRSEMNVSTLELGDSALYLCASSSTPGADTQYFGPGTRLTVL.

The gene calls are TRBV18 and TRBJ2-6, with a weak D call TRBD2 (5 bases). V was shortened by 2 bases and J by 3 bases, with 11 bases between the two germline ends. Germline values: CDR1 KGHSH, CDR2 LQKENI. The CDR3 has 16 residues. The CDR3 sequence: CASSPNEGYGANVLTF. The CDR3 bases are TGTGCCAGCTCACCAAACGAGGGCTATGGGGCCAACGTCCTGACTTTC.

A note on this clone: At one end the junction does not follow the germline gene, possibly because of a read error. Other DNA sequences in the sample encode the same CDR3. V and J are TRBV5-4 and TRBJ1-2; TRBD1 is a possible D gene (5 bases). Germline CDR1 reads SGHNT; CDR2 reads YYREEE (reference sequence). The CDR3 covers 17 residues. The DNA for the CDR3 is TGTGCCAGCAGCCTCGGGGGGGTGGGCAGGCCGCCCGATGGTTACACCTTC. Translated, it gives CASSLGGVGRPPDGYTF.

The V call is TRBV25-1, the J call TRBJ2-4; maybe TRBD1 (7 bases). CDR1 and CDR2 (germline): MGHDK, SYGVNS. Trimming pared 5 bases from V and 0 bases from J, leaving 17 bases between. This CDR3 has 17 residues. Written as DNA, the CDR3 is TGTGCCAGCAGTACCCTTGACAGGGAGGTAGCCAAAAACATTCAGTACTTC. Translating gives CASSTLDREVAKNIQYF.

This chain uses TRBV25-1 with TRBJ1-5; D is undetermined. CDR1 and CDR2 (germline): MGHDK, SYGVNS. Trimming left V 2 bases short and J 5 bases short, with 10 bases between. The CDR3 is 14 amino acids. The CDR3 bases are TGTGCCAGCAGTGAACAGGAAGGCTATCAGCCCCAGCATTTT. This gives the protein CASSEQEGYQPQHF. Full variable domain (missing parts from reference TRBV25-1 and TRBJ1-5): EADIYQTPRYLVIGTGKKITLECSQTMGHDKMYWYQQDPGMELHLIHYSYGVNSTEKGDLSSESTVSRIRTEHFPLTLESARPSHTSQYLCASSEQEGYQPQHFGDGTRLSIL.

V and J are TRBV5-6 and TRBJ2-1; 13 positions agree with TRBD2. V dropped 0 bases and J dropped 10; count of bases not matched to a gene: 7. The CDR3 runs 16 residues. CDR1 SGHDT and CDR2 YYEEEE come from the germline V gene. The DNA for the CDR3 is TGTGCCAGCAGCTTGGCGGGGACTAGCGGGACTGGCGAGCAGTTCTTC. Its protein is CASSLAGTSGTGEQFF.

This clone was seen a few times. Written as DNA, the CDR3 is TGTGCCAGCAGTGAAAGGCAGGGGGCTCGGGATACGCAGTATTTT. Protein sequence: CASSERQGARDTQYF. The genes are TRBV25-1 and TRBJ2-3; TRBD1 agrees at 8 bases. This CDR3 contains 15 residues. V was clipped by 2 bases and J by 6 bases; unmatched bases: 7. Germline V CDR1 and CDR2: MGHDK, SYGVNS.

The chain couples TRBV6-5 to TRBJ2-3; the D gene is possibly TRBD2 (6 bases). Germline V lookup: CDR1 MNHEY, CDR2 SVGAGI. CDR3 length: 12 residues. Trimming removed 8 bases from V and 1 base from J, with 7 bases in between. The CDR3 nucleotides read TGTGCCAGCGCTAGCGGCACAGATACGCAGTATTTT. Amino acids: CASASGTDTQYF.

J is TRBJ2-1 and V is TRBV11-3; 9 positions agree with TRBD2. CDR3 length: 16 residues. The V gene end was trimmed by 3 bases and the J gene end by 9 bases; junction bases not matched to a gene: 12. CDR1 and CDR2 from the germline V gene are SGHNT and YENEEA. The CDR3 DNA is TGTGCCAGCAGCTTCCCGACTAGCGGCACTCCGGGTGAGCAGTTCTTC. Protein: CASSFPTSGTPGEQFF.